This T cell receptor (beta chain) was retrieved from a study of identical twins. Note on this clonotype: What it binds is not known.

A universal primer site was added by template switching, and unique molecular identifiers were carried by the cDNA. TCRdb passed the 5' RACE reads through MiXCR, listing each CDR3 protein once. Of about 300,000 distinct CDR3 sequences detected, more than 9% appear once; the ten largest clones hold roughly 7%. V dropped 1 base and J dropped 4 bases, with 14 bases sitting between them. The length of the CDR3 is 16 residues. The germline CDR1 and CDR2 sequences are MNHEY and SVGAGI. Study findings and constraints: Analyses based on zero insertions could be partly confounded by invariant MAIT and iNKT cells. Twins shared beta out-of-frame sequences in excess, but this excess was weaker. Out-of-frame alpha sequences common to twins exhibited a surplus of low generation probability.

This sample was shared with a second study, whose subject was yellow fever vaccine responses in identical twins.

The chain is built from TRBV6-5 and TRBJ2-1; a possible D gene is TRBD1 (6 bases). The sequenced material came from CD8+ T cells sorted from blood. The source is a woman aged 18-29 years in good health. The CDR3 reads CASSYLNLQGYNEQFF. CDR3 sequence (DNA): TGTGCCAGCAGTTACTTGAACCTACAGGGTTACAATGAGCAGTTCTTC.